This entry features one TCR beta chain sequence. Authors' processing steps: Reference gene primer amplification gave estimated nucleated cell counts. Method: immunoSEQ multiplex PCR; TCRdb's copy keeps in-frame clones and lacks some. V and J calls and clone size come straight from that table; D and trimming were deduced from the DNA. The table has 85,000 to 110,000 clones, roughly 80% seen once; the top ten hold around 11%. This sample is part of a study of blood T cell repertoires in COVID-19. The ends were cut back, 4 bases at V and 7 bases at J, with 11 bases in the middle. Looked up from germline, CDR1 is SGHTA and CDR2 is FQGTGA. The CDR3 has 13 residues.

The sample comprised peripheral blood. This TCR was sampled from a human donor in a cohort sampled during active COVID-19. V gene TRBV7-3 combines with J gene TRBJ1-3, with D perhaps matching TRBD1 (5 bases). The CDR3 here is CASSYDGGNTIYF. DNA of the CDR3: TGTGCCAGCAGCTACGACGGGGGGAACACCATATATTTT.